The T cell receptor beta chain described here comes from a study of blood T cell repertoires in COVID-19. Overall study: Spain, Italy and the United States supplied samples that represented acute and convalescent COVID-19.

Using immunoSEQ multiplex PCR, the repertoire was profiled, and TCRdb retains in-frame clones only, with some absent. Among about 80,000 clones, roughly 80% were seen once, and the ten largest hold 35% to 40%. This clone turned up a few times. The CDR3 has 16 amino acids. Germline CDR1 and CDR2: MNHEY and SMNVEV (reference sequence). Trimming took 5 bases from V and 0 from J, leaving 16 bases between them. Input material: peripheral blood. The TCR originated in a woman aged 70-85 years with acute or convalescent COVID-19. This chain joins TRBV27 and TRBJ1-1; tentatively, D is TRBD1 (6 bases). The CDR3 is CASSITGLLMNTEAFF. The DNA of the CDR3 is TGTGCCAGCAGTATAACAGGGTTACTCATGAACACTGAAGCTTTCTTT.